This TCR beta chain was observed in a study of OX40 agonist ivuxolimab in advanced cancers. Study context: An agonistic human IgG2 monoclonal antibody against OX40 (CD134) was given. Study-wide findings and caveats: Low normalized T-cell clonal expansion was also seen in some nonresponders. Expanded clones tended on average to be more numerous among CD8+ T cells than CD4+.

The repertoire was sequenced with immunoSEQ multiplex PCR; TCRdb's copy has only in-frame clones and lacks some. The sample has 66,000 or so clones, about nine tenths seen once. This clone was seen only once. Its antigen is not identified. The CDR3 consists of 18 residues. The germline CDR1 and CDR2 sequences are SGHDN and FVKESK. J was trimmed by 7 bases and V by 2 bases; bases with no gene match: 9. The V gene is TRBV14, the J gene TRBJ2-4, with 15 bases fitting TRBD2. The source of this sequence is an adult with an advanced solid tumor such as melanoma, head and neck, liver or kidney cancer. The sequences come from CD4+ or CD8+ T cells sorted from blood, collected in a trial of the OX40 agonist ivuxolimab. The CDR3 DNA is TGTGCCAGCAGCCAATCCCCGGGACTAGCGGGGGGATCTAACATTCAGTACTTC. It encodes CASSQSPGLAGGSNIQYF.